This T cell receptor beta chain comes out of a study of blood T cell repertoires in COVID-19. Study as a whole: The cDNA or gDNA used as material had been derived from T cells, B-cell-depleted T cells, or PBMCs.

The ends were cut back, 0 bases at V and 2 bases at J, with 10 bases in the middle. The CDR3 spans 15 residues. From germline, CDR1 is LNHDA and CDR2 SQIVND (reference sequence). The authors' processing: Reference gene primer amplification yielded estimated nucleated cell counts. The data were produced by immunoSEQ multiplex PCR, yet TCRdb's version contains in-frame clones alone and is incomplete. The DNA was the basis for D and trimming; V, J and clone size are from that table. The repertoire holds 200,000 to 300,000 clones, with 81% as singletons. Seattle's enrolled individuals joined amid active infection and were then monitored longitudinally.

V usage is TRBV19 and J usage is TRBJ2-5, with a weak D call TRBD1 (6 bases). This clonotype was obtained from a woman aged 80 or over with COVID-19, enrolled during active disease. Material for sequencing was peripheral blood. The chain's CDR3 is CASSIDSDRQETQYF. The CDR3 DNA reads as TGTGCCAGTAGTATAGACTCGGACAGACAAGAGACCCAGTACTTC.